This entry describes one T cell receptor (beta chain). Its antigen remains unknown. The data are from a study of T-cell memory formation after mild COVID-19. In the study overall: TCR clusters showed largely donor specificity.

General study points: The finding that pre-infection memory included some responding clones suggested that cross-reactive memory joined. Contracting CD4+ clones were located mainly in CM and EM, and CD8+ clones in EMRA. SARS-CoV-2 specificity was not confirmed for second-wave clones peaking on day 37.

MiXCR, applied by TCRdb to the 5' RACE reads, yields one record per CDR3 protein. The table shows a few hundred thousand distinct CDR3 sequences, with 20% to 25% occurring only once. Germline lookup yields CDR1 SGDLS and CDR2 YYNGEE. This CDR3 comprises 16 residues. V gave up 0 bases and J gave up 2 bases; unmatched junction bases: 8. Sequencing was performed on PBMCs or a T cell subset sorted from them (not recorded which). J is TRBJ2-7 and V is TRBV9, with 7 nucleotides matching TRBD2. This sequence was found in an adult woman who had mild COVID-19 (a few samples of this study predate the infection). Cell type and time point are not known. CDR3 in DNA: TGTGCCAGCAGCGTAGCCGTCAATAGCGGGCCCTACGAGCAGTACTTC. This sequence encodes CASSVAVNSGPYEQYF. The variable domain in full, with the rest retrieved from reference TRBV9 and TRBJ2-7, is DSGVTQTPKHLITATGQRVTLRCSPRSGDLSVYWYQQSLDQGLQFLIQYYNGEERAKGNILERFSAQQFPDLHSELNLSSLELGDSALYFCASSVAVNSGPYEQYFGPGTRLTVT.